The clone carrying this T cell receptor beta chain was detected many times. Its antigen is not known. The data were taken from a study of breast tumors, draining lymph nodes, adjacent tissues. The lymph nodes were axillary draining lymph nodes from breast cancer patients. TCRdb recomputed calls from the multiplex PCR reads with MiXCR, one row per CDR3 protein. The repertoire holds about 230,000 distinct CDR3 sequences, with approximately 31% as singletons. CDR3 size: 15 residues. From germline, CDR1 is SGHRS and CDR2 YFSETQ. Trimming cost V 4 bases and J 7 bases; bases outside gene matches: 14. Broader study findings: Compared with lymph nodes, tumors were less diverse; compared with nontumor tissue, more. Tumor T cell lymph node origin was a supported hypothesis, not proven. The data were judged consistent with most tumor T cells coming from lymph node and expanding in tumor. Luminal-like breast cancer showed significantly greater tumor-nontumor repertoire similarity than basal-like breast cancer did.

The TCR comes from a female donor with breast cancer. Some clones in this sample may be carry-over from other donors' samples. The sample taken for sequencing was axillary lymph node tissue. V usage is TRBV5-1 and J usage is TRBJ2-7; 7 positions agree with TRBD2. The CDR3 DNA follows: TGCGCCAGCAGCCTGGGACGGGGGGTGGTTTCTGAGCAGTACTTC. The encoded protein is CASSLGRGVVSEQYF.